Each of the 28 T cell receptor beta chains below was sequenced from the same sample in a study of blood T cell repertoires in COVID-19. Sequenced by immunoSEQ multiplex PCR; TCRdb stores in-frame clones only, minus some. In the table there are 130,000 to 150,000 clones, more than 75% of which are singletons. The sequencing sample was made of PBMCs or T cells enriched from blood (not recorded which). The receptors were gathered from a woman aged 25 to 39 with acute COVID-19.

The chain employs TRBV5-6 and TRBJ1-1; TRBD1 agrees at 7 bases. This CDR3 is 12 amino acids long. Germline trimming cut 0 bases from V and 8 bases from J; bases unmatched to any gene: 1. Germline CDR1 reads SGHDT; CDR2 reads YYEEEE. The CDR3 DNA sequence: TGTGCCAGCAGCTTGGTGGACAGGGAAGCTTTCTTT. As protein: CASSLVDREAFF. The variable domain in full, completed from reference TRBV5-6 and TRBJ1-1, reads DAGVTQSPTHLIKTRGQQVTLRCSPKSGHDTVSWYQQALGQGPQFIFQYYEEEERQRGNFPDRFSGHQFPNYSSELNVNALLLGDSALYLCASSLVDREAFFGQGTRLTVV.

The gene calls are TRBV15 and TRBJ2-3; possibly TRBD1 for D (5 bases). This CDR3 region has 17 residues. The V gene's germline CDR1 is LNHNV and CDR2 YYDKDF (reference sequence). The ends were cut back, 0 bases at V and 0 bases at J, with 13 bases in the middle. The CDR3 loop is CATSRDAGHSSTDTQYF. The CDR3 coding sequence is TGTGCCACCAGCAGAGATGCAGGACATTCTAGCACAGATACGCAGTATTTT.

The chain has TRBV30 and TRBJ1-2; 8 bases are a match to TRBD1. CDR3 size: 13 residues. CDR1 is GTSNPN, CDR2 SVGIG, per germline (reference sequence). Trimming at V came to 4 bases and at J to 6 bases, leaving 7 bases not matched to a gene. This chain's CDR3 is CAWNQGQADGYTF. CDR3 nucleotide sequence: TGTGCCTGGAACCAGGGACAGGCAGATGGCTACACCTTC.

This chain links TRBV19 with TRBJ1-3, with D unclear. The V and J ends lost 6 bases and 0 bases respectively, with 9 bases between them. The CDR3 loop spans 14 amino acids. Germline CDR1 LNHDA, CDR2 SQIVND (reference sequence). The CDR3 DNA follows: TGTGCCAGTAGAGTGGGGAGCTCTGGAAACACCATATATTTT. Translated: CASRVGSSGNTIYF.

The chain links TRBV6-5 to TRBJ2-3; TRBD1 aligns across 8 bases. V was pared by 6 bases and J by 1 base, with 6 bases of the junction left unmatched. Germline-derived CDR1 and CDR2 are MNHEY and SVGAGI. The CDR3 loop spans 15 amino acids. The CDR3 spells CASRRQGSGTDTQYF. The CDR3 coding sequence is TGTGCCAGCAGACGACAGGGGTCCGGCACAGATACGCAGTATTTT.

This chain links TRBV13 with TRBJ2-3; 7 bases are a match to TRBD2. CDR1 PRHDT and CDR2 FYEKMQ come from the germline V gene (reference sequence). This CDR3 is 17 amino acids long. The V segment lost 3 bases and the J segment 0 bases; nucleotides outside the gene matches: 9. DNA of the CDR3: TGTGCCAGCAGCTTCAGTTCTAGCGGAGGGAGCACAGATACGCAGTATTTT. This codes for CASSFSSSGGSTDTQYF.

The chain uses TRBV28 and TRBJ1-1, with D tentatively TRBD1 (5 bases). Germline V gene sequence: CDR1 MDHEN, CDR2 SYDVKM. The CDR3 runs 15 residues. V shed 8 bases and J shed 1 base, with 17 bases lying between them. The CDR3 loop is CASDSQGPWNTEAFF. The CDR3, as DNA: TGTGCCAGCGACTCCCAGGGCCCTTGGAACACTGAAGCTTTCTTT. Variable domain in full (rest from reference TRBV28 and TRBJ1-1): DVKVTQSSRYLVKRTGEKVFLECVQDMDHENMFWYRQDPGLGLRLIYFSYDVKMKEKGDIPEGYSVSREKKERFSLILESASTNQTSMYLCASDSQGPWNTEAFFGQGTRLTVV.

The chain is built from TRBV27 and TRBJ2-2; 8 nucleotides line up with TRBD1. The CDR3 covers 14 residues. V lost 5 bases, J lost 6 bases, and 5 bases stayed unmatched. Germline V gives CDR1 MNHEY, CDR2 SMNVEV (reference sequence). For the CDR3, the DNA is TGTGCCAGCAGTCCGACAGGGGTTCCCGGGGAGCTGTTTTTT. Translating gives CASSPTGVPGELFF.

The chain has TRBV5-1 and TRBJ2-1; 8 positions match TRBD2. Germline values: CDR1 SGHRS, CDR2 YFSETQ. The CDR3 sequence is 15 residues long. The V gene end was trimmed by 4 bases and the J gene end by 2 bases; junction bases not matched to a gene: 5. The CDR3 loop reads CASSPAGATYNEQFF. The CDR3 nucleotides are TGCGCCAGCAGCCCAGCGGGAGCTACCTACAATGAGCAGTTCTTC.

This clone has a single count. This rearrangement joins TRBV9 to TRBJ1-4; D unclear. The germline V and J ends were trimmed by 3 bases and 2 bases, with 20 bases remaining between them. Germline loops: CDR1 SGDLS, CDR2 YYNGEE. There are 18 residues in the CDR3. CDR3 residues: CASSGAPLVAGTNEKLFF. The DNA for the CDR3 is TGTGCCAGCAGCGGAGCCCCCTTGGTCGCAGGCACTAATGAAAAACTGTTTTTT.

The table lists this clone with a count of one. The V gene is TRBV5-5, the J gene TRBJ1-4; D uncertain. The V end lost 6 bases, the J end lost 12 bases, and 30 bases lay between the germline ends. The CDR3 loop spans 17 amino acids. CDR1 is SGHKS, CDR2 YYEKEE, per germline (reference sequence). Here the CDR3 reads CASTINYPGGQTPELFF. The CDR3, as DNA: TGTGCCAGCACCATAAATTACCCCGGAGGGCAGACGCCGGAACTGTTTTTT.

There are a few counts of this clone. The chain combines TRBV28 with TRBJ2-1, with D possibly TRBD2 on 6 matching bases. This CDR3 comprises 17 residues. Trimming pared 5 bases from V and 0 bases from J, leaving 17 bases between. The germline V gene encodes CDR1 MDHEN and CDR2 SYDVKM. The CDR3 sequence: CASSVTWFGSSYNEQFF. The CDR3 DNA follows: TGTGCCAGCAGTGTGACTTGGTTCGGGAGCTCCTACAATGAGCAGTTCTTC.

The genes are TRBV27 and TRBJ2-2; D is undetermined. The CDR3 consists of 11 residues. The germline V and J ends were trimmed by 3 bases and 6 bases, with 2 bases remaining between them. CDR1 is MNHEY, CDR2 SMNVEV, per germline (reference sequence). The DNA of the CDR3 is TGTGCCAGCAGTTTCGCCGGGGAGCTGTTTTTT. It encodes CASSFAGELFF.

The CDR3 is CASSEIPGQGYEKLFF. The CDR3 nucleotides are TGTGCCAGCAGTGAGATTCCGGGACAGGGATATGAAAAACTGTTTTTT. V gene TRBV6-1 combines with J gene TRBJ1-4, with TRBD1 identical over 9 bases. CDR1 is MNHNS, CDR2 SASEGT, per germline. The V and J ends lost 3 bases and 6 bases, in that order; junction bases with no gene match: 8. This CDR3 contains 16 residues.

The chain employs TRBV3-1 (or the pseudogene TRBV3-2) and TRBJ2-1; TRBD1 matches 9 bases. The J segment lost 5 bases and the V segment lost 4 bases, leaving 3 bases of the junction unmatched. The CDR3 runs to 14 residues. Germline V gene lookup returns CDR1 LGHDT and CDR2 YNNKEL (reference sequence). Here the CDR3 reads CASSLRDRDNEQFF. In nucleotides, the CDR3 is TGTGCCAGCAGCCTCCGGGACAGGGACAATGAGCAGTTCTTC.

The chain joins TRBV28 to TRBJ2-2; 11 bases align to TRBD2. The CDR3 is 16 residues long. The V segment lost 8 bases and the J segment 2 bases; nucleotides outside the gene matches: 7. Germline CDR1 MDHEN, CDR2 SYDVKM. CDR3: CASSLAGGRNTGELFF. The CDR3 DNA is TGTGCCAGCTCCCTAGCGGGAGGCCGAAACACCGGGGAGCTGTTTTTT.

The chain recombines TRBV27 with TRBJ1-2, with no clear D. Germline CDR1 and CDR2: MNHEY and SMNVEV (reference sequence). Trimming removed 0 bases at V and 0 bases at J, with 11 bases between. The CDR3 totals 16 residues. Here the CDR3 reads CASSLSRGLPNYGYTF. The CDR3 DNA is TGTGCCAGCAGTTTATCTCGGGGTCTCCCTAACTATGGCTACACCTTC.

This clone was recorded a few times. CDR3 nucleotide sequence: TGTGCCAGCAGCTTGGGTGGGCAGGGTGGTGCCTCTGGGGCCAACGTCCTGACTTTC. Encoded protein: CASSLGGQGGASGANVLTF. The chain recombines TRBV5-4 with TRBJ2-6, with D perhaps TRBD1 (5 bases). Germline values: CDR1 SGHNT, CDR2 YYREEE (reference sequence). V was pared by 0 bases and J by 0 bases, with 16 bases between. This CDR3 is built from 19 residues.

This chain connects TRBV4-2 to TRBJ1-6; D ambiguous. CDR1 LGHNA and CDR2 YNFKEQ come from the germline V gene. V lost 0 bases and J 7 bases, leaving 16 bases between the germline ends. The CDR3 is made up of 17 amino acids. The CDR3 bases are TGTGCCAGCAGCCAAGAAGTAGGAGGGTTCTTCAATTCACCCCTCCACTTT. It yields the protein CASSQEVGGFFNSPLHF.

This clone is a singleton in its sample. The chain joins TRBV19 to TRBJ2-7; 8 nucleotides align to TRBD1. The V and J ends lost 3 bases and 4 bases, in that order; junction bases with no gene match: 17. CDR1 and CDR2 from the germline V gene are LNHDA and SQIVND (reference sequence). The CDR3 extends over 18 amino acids. Here the CDR3 reads CASSIPGLQGARLYEQYF. CDR3 nucleotides: TGTGCCAGTAGTATTCCCGGACTCCAGGGGGCGCGGCTTTACGAGCAGTACTTC.

The chain joins TRBV7-9 to TRBJ2-1; tentatively, D is TRBD2 (7 bases). Trimming stripped 5 bases from V and 8 bases from J, with 19 bases between. The V gene's germline CDR1 is SEHNR and CDR2 FQNEAQ (reference sequence). The CDR3 contains 15 residues. The CDR3 protein is CASSTYGGAGDEQFF. The CDR3 DNA reads as TGTGCCAGCAGCACCTACGGGGGCGCGGGGGATGAGCAGTTCTTC.

V usage is TRBV5-4 and J usage is TRBJ2-1, with 13 bases that match TRBD2. J gave up 8 bases and V 0 bases, and 2 bases lay outside the gene matches. CDR3 size: 15 residues. CDR1 SGHNT and CDR2 YYREEE come from the germline V gene (reference sequence). CDR3: CASSLGLAGGDEQFF. The CDR3 region has the DNA TGTGCCAGCAGCTTGGGACTAGCGGGAGGTGATGAGCAGTTCTTC.

This sequence joins TRBV12-3 or TRBV12-4 and TRBJ1-4; D gene unclear. Trimming shortened V by 5 bases and J by 8 bases, and 9 bases separated the two germline ends. The CDR3 contains 12 residues. The CDR3 bases are TGTGCCAGCAGTCAATACATCGAAAAACTGTTTTTT. Translated, it gives CASSQYIEKLFF.

Comments on this clone: Other DNA sequences in the sample encode the same CDR3. The J gene is TRBJ1-4, the V gene TRBV30; 8 positions match TRBD1. The CDR3 length is 15 residues. Germline V CDR1 and CDR2: GTSNPN, SVGIG (reference sequence). The J segment lost 8 bases and the V segment lost 0 bases, leaving 8 bases of the junction unmatched. The CDR3 DNA follows: TGTGCCTGGAGTGTAAGGACAGGGTTAAACGAAAAACTGTTTTTT. Translating gives CAWSVRTGLNEKLFF.

The chain recombines TRBV25-1 with TRBJ2-5, with 10 nucleotides matching TRBD1. Germline lookup yields CDR1 MGHDK and CDR2 SYGVNS. The CDR3 consists of 18 residues. V gave up 5 bases and J gave up 1 base; unmatched junction bases: 13. CDR3 DNA: TGTGCCAGCAGTTCCAGAGACAGGGGGCTAATACCCCAAGAGACCCAGTACTTC. Translated, it gives CASSSRDRGLIPQETQYF.

The J gene is TRBJ1-4, the V gene TRBV28, with D possibly TRBD1 on 5 matching bases. CDR3 length equals 15 residues. V was cut by 6 bases and J by 4 bases, with 15 bases left in between. Germline loops: CDR1 MDHEN, CDR2 SYDVKM. The DNA of the CDR3 is TGTGCCAGCAGGGCTGAACAGGTCCTTAATGAAAAACTGTTTTTT. It is translated as CASRAEQVLNEKLFF.

The chain uses TRBV14 and TRBJ1-4, with D possibly TRBD1 on 5 matching bases. This CDR3 is built from 14 residues. Germline CDR1 reads SGHDN; CDR2 reads FVKESK. V was clipped by 4 bases and J by 8 bases, with 14 bases between them. The CDR3 is CASSPGLPSEKLFF. The CDR3 coding sequence is TGTGCCAGCAGCCCGGGACTTCCGTCCGAAAAACTGTTTTTT. The full variable domain, in which reference TRBV14 and TRBJ1-4 provide the parts outside the CDR3, is EAGVTQFPSHSVIEKGQTVTLRCDPISGHDNLYWYRRVMGKEIKFLLHFVKESKQDESGMPNNRFLAERTGGTYSTLKVQPAELEDSGVYFCASSPGLPSEKLFFGSGTQLSVL.

This rearrangement joins TRBV30 to TRBJ1-5, with a weak D call TRBD1 (5 bases). Per the germline V gene, CDR1 is GTSNPN and CDR2 is SVGIG (reference sequence). This CDR3 comprises 16 residues. V dropped 0 bases and J dropped 0 bases, with 12 bases sitting between them. CDR3 sequence (DNA): TGTGCCTGGAGTGTTTCCTCAGGACATAGCAATCAGCCCCAGCATTTT. Translating it yields CAWSVSSGHSNQPQHF.